The source of this T cell receptor (beta chain) is a study of regulatory T cells in long-lasting Graves disease. Germline values: CDR1 DFQATT, CDR2 SNEGSKA (reference sequence). This CDR3 spans 18 amino acids. The V segment lost 3 bases and the J segment 0 bases; nucleotides outside the gene matches: 9. Notes on the study in general: Relative to new patients (approximately 960), persistent patients exhibited greater sharing of public clonotypes (over 2,500).

Time point meaning: persistent/refractory GD, antithyroid drugs over 5 years with positive TRAb. TCR sequences were obtained from RNA taken from PBMCs. Construction of TCR beta libraries relied on iRepertoire HTBI primers and on Arm-PCR targeting CDR3 regions. TCRdb passed the multiplex PCR reads through MiXCR, listing each CDR3 protein once. The profile shows hundreds of thousands of distinct CDR3 sequences, less than 25% of them singletons. On this clonotype itself: Antigen specificity is unknown.

The chain is built from TRBV20-1 and TRBJ1-6; 9 nucleotides agree with TRBD1. The sequence came from a female donor with Graves disease. Sample: peripheral blood mononuclear cells (PBMCs), taken when the disease was refractory, from a patient treated with antithyroid drugs. The CDR3 DNA is TGCAGTGCTAGTGGGGACAGGGAGGGAAGCTCCTATAATTCACCCCTCCACTTT. It translates to CSASGDREGSSYNSPLHF.